This TCR beta chain appears in the sequencing data of a study of OX40 agonist ivuxolimab in advanced cancers. Points from the study as a whole: Blood T cells, both CD4+ and CD8+, expanded clonally by week 6 at 0.1 to 3.0 mg/kg. Not determined was the antigen specificity of the expanded peripheral T cells.

There are 16 residues in the CDR3. The ends were cut back, 0 bases at V and 6 bases at J, with 16 bases in the middle. Germline CDR1 is SGDLS and CDR2 is YYNGEE. Some clones are missing from TCRdb's copy, which holds only in-frame ones; the method was immunoSEQ multiplex PCR. The sample yields approximately 90,000 clones, roughly 90% seen once. To note about this clone: Its antigen remains unidentified.

The source is an adult with an advanced solid tumor such as melanoma, head and neck, liver or kidney cancer. Source: CD4+ or CD8+ T cells sorted from blood, taken in a trial of the OX40 agonist ivuxolimab. The chain has TRBV9 and TRBJ2-1; weak D call: TRBD2 (5 bases). DNA of the CDR3: TGTGCCAGCAGCGTAGCGTTAAGGGAGTTGAGCAATGAGCAGTTCTTC. Its protein is CASSVALRELSNEQFF.